This note documents a single T cell receptor (beta chain) sequence. It has no known antigen specificity. TCRdb names Illumina HiSeq 2000 as the instrument used. TCR beta cDNA libraries were prepared using 5'RACE template switching, which introduced a universal primer site and unique molecular identifiers. cDNA synthesis was primed from the TCR beta constant segment, followed by two successive PCR amplification steps. The study's own analysis went as follows. Reads were demultiplexed and grouped by UMI with MIGEC, and clonotypes were assembled and quantified with MiTCR. Only TCR cDNA sequences supported by at least two reads were kept to exclude erroneous sequences. The tcR package was used for downstream repertoire analysis, and clonotypes were matched across fractions by CDR3 nucleotide sequence plus V segment. VDJmatch was used to annotate antigen specificity against VDJdb, with one amino acid substitution in CDR3 permitted. The reads went through TCRdb reprocessing, and each CDR3 protein sequence gets one entry with no DNA. Clone size and V and J calls follow TCRdb, not the original study. The table for this sample lists a few hundred thousand distinct CDR3 sequences. The ten largest make up approximately 3.6% of the sample.

HCMV-specific IgG was detected in serum with a commercial ELISA kit to determine HCMV serostatus. Peripheral blood mononuclear cells were isolated from blood by Ficoll density gradient centrifugation. The sample originates from a study of T cells expressing NK-cell markers (dated by TCRdb to the early 2020s). In terms of the full investigation: Under ten donors provided sorted CD3+CD56+NKG2C+, CD3+CD56+NKG2C- and CD3+CD56-NKG2C+ T-cell subsets, whose TCR beta-chain repertoires were profiled. Of the eight sequenced donors, seven were found to be HCMV-seropositive and one was found to be HCMV-seronegative. Illumina HiSeq 2000/2500, MiSeq or NextSeq was used to sequence libraries as 2 x 150 bp reads. The eight sequenced donors were randomly selected healthy volunteers, three men and five women.

The paper as a whole reports these results and caveats: Whether the expanded NKG2C-expressing T cell clones were specific for HCMV antigens remained unclear. For about 6 donors, the dominant CD3+CD56+NKG2C+ clonotypes were among the top 10 CD8+ clonotypes and accounted for roughly 1.0-7.5% of CD8+ T cells. Those dominant clonotypes were again the most abundant among CD3+CD56-NKG2C+ cells in a few donors, at roughly 25-60.1%.

The CDR3 measures 14 amino acids from cysteine to phenylalanine. No DNA accompanies this entry. For CDR1 and CDR2, the germline V gene (reference sequence) lists WNHNN and SYGVQD. The specimen sequenced was blood T cells: a sorted CD56 or NKG2C T cell subset, CD4+ or CD8+ T cells, or bulk PBMC T cells (not recorded which). The receptor was derived from a man aged 18 to 30 in good health. Donor details come from another sample of the same person, matched by shared clones. This sequence uses TRBV10-1 and TRBJ2-1; no DNA is available, so the TRBD2 call from TCRdb remains unchecked. The CDR3 has the sequence CASGSSANYNEQFF.